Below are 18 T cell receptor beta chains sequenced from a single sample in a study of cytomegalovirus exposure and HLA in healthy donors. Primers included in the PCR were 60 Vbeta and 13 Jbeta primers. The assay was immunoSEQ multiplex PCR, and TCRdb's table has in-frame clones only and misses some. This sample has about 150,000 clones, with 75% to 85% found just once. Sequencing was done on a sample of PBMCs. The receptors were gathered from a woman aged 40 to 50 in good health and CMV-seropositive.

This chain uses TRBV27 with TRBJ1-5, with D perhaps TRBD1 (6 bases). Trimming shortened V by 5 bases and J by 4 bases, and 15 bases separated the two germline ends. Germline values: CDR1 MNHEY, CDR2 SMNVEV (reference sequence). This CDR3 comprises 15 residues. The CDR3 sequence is CASSPGGGGNQPQHF. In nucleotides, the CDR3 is TGTGCCAGCAGTCCTGGGGGCGGGGGGAATCAGCCCCAGCATTTT.

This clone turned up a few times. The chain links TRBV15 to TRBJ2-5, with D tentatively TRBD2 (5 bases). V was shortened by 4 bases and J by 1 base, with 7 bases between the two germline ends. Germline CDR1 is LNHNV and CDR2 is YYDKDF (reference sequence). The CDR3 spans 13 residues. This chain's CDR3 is CATSMDFQETQYF. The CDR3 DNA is TGTGCCACCAGCATGGACTTCCAAGAGACCCAGTACTTC.

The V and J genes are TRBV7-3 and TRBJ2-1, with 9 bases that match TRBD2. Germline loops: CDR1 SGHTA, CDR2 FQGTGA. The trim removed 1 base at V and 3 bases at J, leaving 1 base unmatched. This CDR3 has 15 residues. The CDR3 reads CASSLIAGDYNEQFF. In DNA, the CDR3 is TGTGCCAGCAGCTTAATAGCGGGAGACTACAATGAGCAGTTCTTC.

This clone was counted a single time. The CDR3 region has the DNA TGTGCCAGCAGCTTCCGGGGGGTGGGAGATACGCAGTATTTT. This gives the protein CASSFRGVGDTQYF. The V gene is TRBV13, the J gene TRBJ2-3, with 7 bases identical to TRBD2. There are 14 residues in the CDR3. The junction had 5 bases not matched to a gene; V was cut back by 3 bases and J by 5 bases. Germline values: CDR1 PRHDT, CDR2 FYEKMQ (reference sequence).

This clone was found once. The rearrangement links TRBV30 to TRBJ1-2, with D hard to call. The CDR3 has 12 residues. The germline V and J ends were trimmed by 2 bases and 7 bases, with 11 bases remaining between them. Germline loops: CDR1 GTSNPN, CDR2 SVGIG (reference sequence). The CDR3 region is CAWSLGAFGYTF. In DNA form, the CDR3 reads TGTGCCTGGAGTTTGGGCGCGTTTGGCTACACCTTC.

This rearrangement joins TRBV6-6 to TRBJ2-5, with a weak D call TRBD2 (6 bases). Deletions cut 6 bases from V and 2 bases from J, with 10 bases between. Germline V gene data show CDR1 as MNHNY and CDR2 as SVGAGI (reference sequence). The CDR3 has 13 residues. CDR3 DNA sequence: TGTGCCAGCAGCCGAGCGGGTCAAGAGACCCAGTACTTC. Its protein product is CASSRAGQETQYF.

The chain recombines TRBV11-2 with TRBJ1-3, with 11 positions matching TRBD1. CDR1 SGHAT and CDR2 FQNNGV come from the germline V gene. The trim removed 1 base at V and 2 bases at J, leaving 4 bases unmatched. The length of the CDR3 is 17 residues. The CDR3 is CASSLVAGQGAGNTIYF. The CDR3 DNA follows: TGTGCCAGCAGCTTAGTGGCGGGACAGGGGGCTGGAAACACCATATATTTT.

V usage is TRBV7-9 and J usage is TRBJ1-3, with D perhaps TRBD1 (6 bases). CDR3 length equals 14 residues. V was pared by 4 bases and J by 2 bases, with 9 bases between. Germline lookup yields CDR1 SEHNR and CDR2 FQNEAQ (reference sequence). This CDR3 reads CASSSQGTGNTIYF. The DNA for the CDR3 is TGTGCCAGCAGCTCTCAGGGGACTGGAAACACCATATATTTT.

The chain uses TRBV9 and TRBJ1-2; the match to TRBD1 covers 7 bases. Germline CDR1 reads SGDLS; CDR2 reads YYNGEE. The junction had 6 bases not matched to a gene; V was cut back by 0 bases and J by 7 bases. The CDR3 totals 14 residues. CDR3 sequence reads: CASSVEGRGFGYTF. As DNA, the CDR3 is TGTGCCAGCAGCGTAGAAGGCAGGGGGTTTGGCTACACCTTC.

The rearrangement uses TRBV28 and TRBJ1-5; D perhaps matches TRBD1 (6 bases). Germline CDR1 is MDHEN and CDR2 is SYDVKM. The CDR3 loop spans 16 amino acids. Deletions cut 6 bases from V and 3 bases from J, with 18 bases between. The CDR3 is CASSHPQGLFNQPQHF. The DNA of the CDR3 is TGTGCCAGCAGCCACCCACAGGGCCTATTCAATCAGCCCCAGCATTTT.

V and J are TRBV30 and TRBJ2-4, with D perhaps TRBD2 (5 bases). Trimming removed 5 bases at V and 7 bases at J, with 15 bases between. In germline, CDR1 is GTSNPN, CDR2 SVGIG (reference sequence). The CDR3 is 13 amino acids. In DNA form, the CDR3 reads TGTGCCTGGGGTCAAAGCCCGGGGAACATTCAGTACTTC. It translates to CAWGQSPGNIQYF.

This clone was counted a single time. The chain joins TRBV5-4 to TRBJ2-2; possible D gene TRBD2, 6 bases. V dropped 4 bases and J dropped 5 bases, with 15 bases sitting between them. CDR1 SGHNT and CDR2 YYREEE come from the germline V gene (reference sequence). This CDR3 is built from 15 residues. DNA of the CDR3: TGTGCCAGCAGCCGGGACTGGAGGGGAACCGGGGAGCTGTTTTTT. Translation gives CASSRDWRGTGELFF.

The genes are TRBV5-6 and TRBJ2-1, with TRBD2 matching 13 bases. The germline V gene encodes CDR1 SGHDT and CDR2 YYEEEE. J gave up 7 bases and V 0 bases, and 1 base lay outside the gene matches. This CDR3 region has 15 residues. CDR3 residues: CASSLGLAGGNEQFF. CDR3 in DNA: TGTGCCAGCAGCTTGGGACTAGCGGGAGGAAATGAGCAGTTCTTC.

CDR3 protein: CASSEPRQGSDTQYF. The CDR3 DNA reads as TGTGCCAGCAGTGAACCCCGACAGGGTTCAGATACGCAGTATTTT. The V gene is TRBV2, the J gene TRBJ2-3; 7 bases are shared with TRBD1. The germline V gene has CDR1 SNHLY and CDR2 FYNNEI. This CDR3 is 15 amino acids long. V gave up 2 bases and J gave up 4 bases; unmatched junction bases: 6.

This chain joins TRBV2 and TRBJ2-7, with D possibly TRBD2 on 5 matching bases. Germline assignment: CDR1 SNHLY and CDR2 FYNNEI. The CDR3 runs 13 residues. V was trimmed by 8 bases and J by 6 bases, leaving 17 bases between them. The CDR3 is CASSTGVWVEQYF. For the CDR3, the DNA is TGTGCCAGCTCCACCGGGGTTTGGGTCGAGCAGTACTTC.

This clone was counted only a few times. CDR3 loop: CASSSGPYQPQHF. CDR3 coding DNA: TGTGCCAGCAGTAGCGGGCCCTATCAGCCCCAGCATTTT. The chain couples TRBV6-6 to TRBJ1-5, with D hard to call. V was pared by 5 bases and J by 5 bases, with 10 bases between. CDR1 MNHNY and CDR2 SVGAGI come from the germline V gene (reference sequence). The CDR3 loop spans 13 amino acids.

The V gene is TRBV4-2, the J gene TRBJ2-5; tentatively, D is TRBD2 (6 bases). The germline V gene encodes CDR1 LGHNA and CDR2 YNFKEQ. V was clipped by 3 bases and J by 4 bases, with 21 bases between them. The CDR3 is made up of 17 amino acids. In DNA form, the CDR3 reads TGTGCCAGCAGCCAGGGCACCGGGACTTCGTACCCAGAGACCCAGTACTTC. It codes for CASSQGTGTSYPETQYF.

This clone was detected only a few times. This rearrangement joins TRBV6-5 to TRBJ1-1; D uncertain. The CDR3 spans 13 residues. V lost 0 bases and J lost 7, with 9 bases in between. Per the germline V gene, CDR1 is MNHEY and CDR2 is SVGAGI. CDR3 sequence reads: CASSYSLISEAFF. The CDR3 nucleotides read TGTGCCAGCAGTTACTCTCTCATCAGTGAAGCTTTCTTT.